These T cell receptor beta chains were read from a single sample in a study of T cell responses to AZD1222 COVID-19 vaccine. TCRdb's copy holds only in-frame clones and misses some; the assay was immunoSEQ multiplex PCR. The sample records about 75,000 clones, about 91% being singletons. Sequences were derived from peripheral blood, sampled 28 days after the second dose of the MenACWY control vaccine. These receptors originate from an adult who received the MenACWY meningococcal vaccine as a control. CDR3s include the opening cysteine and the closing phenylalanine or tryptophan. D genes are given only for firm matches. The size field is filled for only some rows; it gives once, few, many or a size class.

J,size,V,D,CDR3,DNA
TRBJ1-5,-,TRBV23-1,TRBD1,CASRDFDRDFNQPQHF,TGCGCCAGCCGTGATTTCGACAGGGACTTTAATCAGCCCCAGCATTTT
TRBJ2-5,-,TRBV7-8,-,CASSLSRGETQYF,TGTGCCAGCAGCTTAAGCAGGGGAGAGACCCAGTACTTC
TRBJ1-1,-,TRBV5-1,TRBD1,CASSLQGHTEAFF,TGCGCCAGCAGCTTACAGGGGCACACTGAAGCTTTCTTT
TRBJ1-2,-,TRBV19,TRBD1,CASTTGVGYTF,TGTGCCAGTACCACAGGGGTCGGCTACACCTTC
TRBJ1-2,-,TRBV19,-,CASILSVANYGYTF,TGTGCCAGTATCCTCTCGGTGGCCAACTATGGCTACACCTTC
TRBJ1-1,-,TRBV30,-,CAWKSENTEAFF,TGTGCCTGGAAGTCGGAGAACACTGAAGCTTTCTTT
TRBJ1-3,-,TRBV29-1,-,CSVSTTGPSSGNTIYF,TGCAGCGTTTCTACTACAGGGCCATCCTCTGGAAACACCATATATTTT
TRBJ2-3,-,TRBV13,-,CASSLSDSAGDTQYF,TGTGCCAGCAGCCTATCTGACTCCGCAGGGGATACGCAGTATTTT
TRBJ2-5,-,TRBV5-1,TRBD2,CASSAGAGGNEETQYF,TGCGCCAGCAGCGCTGGAGCGGGGGGAAACGAAGAGACCCAGTACTTC
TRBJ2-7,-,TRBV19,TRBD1,CASSTQGESSYEQYF,TGTGCCAGTAGTACCCAGGGGGAGAGCTCCTACGAGCAGTACTTC
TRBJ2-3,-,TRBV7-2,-,CASTSATDTQYF,TGTGCCAGCACCTCCGCAACAGATACGCAGTATTTT
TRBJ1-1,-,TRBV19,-,CASRTLGHDTEAFF,TGTGCCAGTAGGACTTTGGGCCATGACACTGAAGCTTTCTTT
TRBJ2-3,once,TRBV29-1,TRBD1,CSVQGAPSTDTQYF,TGCAGCGTTCAGGGGGCCCCTAGCACAGATACGCAGTATTTT
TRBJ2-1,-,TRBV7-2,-,CASSLVHDNEQFF,TGTGCCAGCAGCTTAGTGCACGACAATGAGCAGTTCTTC
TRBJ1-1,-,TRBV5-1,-,CASSLAGFNTEAFF,TGCGCCAGCAGCTTGGCAGGGTTTAACACTGAAGCTTTCTTT
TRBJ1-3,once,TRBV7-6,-,CASSMGGHSSGNTIYF,TGTGCCAGCAGTATGGGGGGACACAGCTCTGGAAACACCATATATTTT
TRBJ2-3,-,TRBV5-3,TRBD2,CARSLAASGGADTQYF,TGTGCCAGAAGCTTGGCGGCTAGCGGGGGGGCAGATACGCAGTATTTT
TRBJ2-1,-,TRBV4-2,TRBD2,CASSQVSGGASDEQFF,TGTGCCAGCAGCCAAGTAAGCGGGGGGGCATCTGATGAGCAGTTCTTC
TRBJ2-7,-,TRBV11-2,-,CASSTGTPSSYEQYF,TGTGCCAGCAGCACCGGGACTCCTAGCTCCTACGAGCAGTACTTC
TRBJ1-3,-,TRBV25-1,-,CASSEWGLKGNTIYF,TGTGCCAGCAGTGAATGGGGGTTAAAAGGAAACACCATATATTTT
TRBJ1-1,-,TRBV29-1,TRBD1,CSVVSQGGTEAFF,TGCAGCGTTGTTTCCCAGGGGGGCACTGAAGCTTTCTTT
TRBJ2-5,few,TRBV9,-,CASSVARGETQYF,TGTGCCAGCAGCGTAGCCCGCGGGGAGACCCAGTACTTC
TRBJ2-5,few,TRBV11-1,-,CASSLGGGRAQYF,TGTGCCAGCAGCTTAGGAGGGGGTCGTGCCCAGTACTTC
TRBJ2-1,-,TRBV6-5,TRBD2,CASGGGSYNEQFF,TGTGCCAGCGGCGGGGGTTCCTACAATGAGCAGTTCTTC
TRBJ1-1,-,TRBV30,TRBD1,CAWRLTGGRIEAFF,TGTGCCTGGAGGTTGACAGGGGGAAGAATTGAAGCTTTCTTT
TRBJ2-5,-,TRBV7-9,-,CASSFYEGRTKETQYF,TGTGCCAGCAGCTTCTACGAAGGCCGGACTAAAGAGACCCAGTACTTC
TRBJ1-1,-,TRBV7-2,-,CASSLAGGTKNTEAFF,TGTGCCAGCAGCTTGGCGGGGGGTACTAAGAACACTGAAGCTTTCTTT
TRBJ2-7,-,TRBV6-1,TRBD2,CASRPGTSGVYEQYF,TGTGCCAGCAGACCCGGGACTAGCGGCGTCTACGAGCAGTACTTC
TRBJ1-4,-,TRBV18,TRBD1,CASSRSGTGDNEKLFF,TGTGCCAGCTCACGGAGTGGCACAGGGGATAATGAAAAACTGTTTTTT
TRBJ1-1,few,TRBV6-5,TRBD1,CASSPGGGGYTEAFF,TGTGCCAGCAGTCCCGGGGGAGGGGGCTACACTGAAGCTTTCTTT
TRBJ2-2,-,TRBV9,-,CASSVGGGGKSNTGELFF,TGTGCCAGCAGCGTAGGAGGCGGGGGCAAGTCGAACACCGGGGAGCTGTTTTTT
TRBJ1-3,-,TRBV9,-,CASTPSGGNTIYF,TGTGCCAGCACGCCCTCCGGGGGAAACACCATATATTTT
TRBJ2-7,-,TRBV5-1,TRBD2,CASTPGAGETYEQYF,TGCGCCAGCACCCCAGGAGCGGGGGAGACCTACGAGCAGTACTTC
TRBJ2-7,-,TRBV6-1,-,CASSEGSGRIEQYF,TGTGCCAGCAGTGAAGGATCAGGGAGGATCGAGCAGTACTTC
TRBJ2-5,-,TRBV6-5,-,CASSWWRAGRETQYF,TGTGCCAGCAGTTGGTGGAGGGCGGGTCGAGAGACCCAGTACTTC
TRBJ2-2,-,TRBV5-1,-,CASSLGRATRDTGELFF,TGCGCCAGCAGCTTGGGGAGGGCGACGCGGGACACCGGGGAGCTGTTTTTT